Listed here is a single TCR beta chain. This sample is part of a study of blood T cells in healthy people across ages. V was pared by 1 base and J by 5 bases, with 6 bases of the junction left unmatched. Germline V gives CDR1 LNHNV, CDR2 YYDKDF (reference sequence). The CDR3 length is 16 residues. Combining a sample-barcoded 5' primer with a J-beta primer mix, a second PCR ran for roughly 7 to 11 cycles. Every sample returned 2.5 million or more CDR3-containing paired-end reads. Each CDR3 protein gets one entry after TCRdb re-called the 5' RACE reads with MiXCR. The profile shows around 800,000 distinct CDR3 sequences, more than 35% of them singletons.

Source material: blood. This receptor was obtained from a man of 80 years or more in good health. This rearrangement joins TRBV15 to TRBJ2-1; 9 bases agree with TRBD1. The CDR3 nucleotides read TGTGCCACCAGCAGAGGATCGACAGGGGGAAACAATGAGCAGTTCTTC. Amino acids: CATSRGSTGGNNEQFF. Supplemented by reference TRBV15 and TRBJ2-1, the full variable domain reads DAMVIQNPRYQVTQFGKPVTLSCSQTLNHNVMYWYQQKSSQAPKLLFHYYDKDFNNEADTPDNFQSRRPNTSFCFLDIRSPGLGDTAMYLCATSRGSTGGNNEQFFGPGTRLTVL.